This T cell receptor beta chain appears in the sequencing data of a study of regulatory dendritic cells for organ transplantation. Regarding the study as a whole: Naive CD4+ and CD8+ repertoires were highly diverse; memory CD8+ was most oligoclonal.

The trim removed 4 bases at V and 3 bases at J, leaving 10 bases unmatched. The germline gives CDR1 SGHDN, CDR2 FVKESK. The CDR3 spans 16 residues. Sequencing was performed with immunoSEQ multiplex PCR; in TCRdb, only in-frame clones are kept and a portion is missing. Of under 25,000 clones in the sample, about 70% are singletons; the top ten hold about 0.84%. Of note for this clone: Its target is not known.

The sample consisted of memory CD4+ T cells from blood. Subset defined: CD45RO+ memory T cells. The receptor comes from a human donor in good health. V and J are TRBV14 and TRBJ1-2; 8 nucleotides agree with TRBD1. The CDR3: CASSPGQGNIDYGYTF. CDR3 bases: TGTGCCAGCAGCCCCGGACAGGGTAACATCGACTATGGCTACACCTTC.